This TCR beta chain stems from a study of shared clonotypes between healthy human individuals. Study results and caveats: Four donors showed sharing of approximately 5% of naive CD4 clonotypes. Non-shared clonotypes had lower generation probabilities than those shared by all four donors.

Naive CD8 isolation took CD45RO-negative cells positively selected for CCR7 and excluded terminally differentiated effector memory CD45RA+ cells. Concerning this clone: Its target is unknown.

Some clones are missing from TCRdb's copy, which holds only in-frame ones; the method was immunoSEQ multiplex PCR. Of about 2.1 million clones in the sample, just over 90% were seen once. The sequence was collected from a man aged 18 to 35 in good health. Some clones in this sample may be carry-over from other donors' samples. The sample taken for sequencing was naive CD8+ T cells from PBMCs.

CDR3 protein: CASSSGLGALETQYF. CDR3 nucleotide sequence: TGTGCCAGCAGTTCGGGACTAGGGGCTTTGGAGACCCAGTACTTC. The V gene is TRBV27, the J gene TRBJ2-5; TRBD2 aligns across 8 bases. Germline CDR1 and CDR2: MNHEY and SMNVEV (reference sequence). V shed 4 bases and J 5 bases; nucleotides not matched to a gene: 9. The CDR3 consists of 15 residues.